This T cell receptor beta chain was retrieved from a study of tumor-infiltrating lymphocytes in primary liver carcinoma. Study at large: Yields of productive TCRbeta reads ranged from roughly 3.5 to 8 million per sample and were similar across tissue types. General observations from the study: The study found only about 7-25% of top clones in all five tumor regions.

Total RNA and DNA came together from approximately 22-30 mg of bulk tissue without cell sorting. Surgical resection treated primary liver carcinoma in the patients. Enrolled patients were chronically infected with HBV and treatment-naive. About this clonotype itself: Its specificity is unknown. This may come from a read error, since a much larger clone is one base off.

Production of TCR beta cDNA used 400 to 650 ng total RNA together with a constant-region primer. A slightly modified ARM-PCR protocol with three nested multiplex PCR rounds produced these TCR beta libraries. TCRdb reprocessed the multiplex PCR reads with MiXCR, giving one entry per CDR3 protein. The data show 99,000 or so distinct CDR3 sequences, roughly 80% seen once. The receptor was isolated from a man in his forties with primary liver carcinoma and hepatitis B virus infection. Sequencing input: liver tumor tissue from sampling region 3. Sample subset: tumor region T3, left-lateral pole.

CDR3 sequence: CVSSPPFGSRAYEQYF. In nucleotides, the CDR3 is TGTGTCAGCAGTCCCCCCTTCGGCAGTAGGGCCTACGAGCAGTACTTC. This sequence joins TRBV28 and TRBJ2-7; unclear D gene. Germline V gene sequence: CDR1 MDHEN, CDR2 SYDVKM. CDR3 length: 16 amino acids.